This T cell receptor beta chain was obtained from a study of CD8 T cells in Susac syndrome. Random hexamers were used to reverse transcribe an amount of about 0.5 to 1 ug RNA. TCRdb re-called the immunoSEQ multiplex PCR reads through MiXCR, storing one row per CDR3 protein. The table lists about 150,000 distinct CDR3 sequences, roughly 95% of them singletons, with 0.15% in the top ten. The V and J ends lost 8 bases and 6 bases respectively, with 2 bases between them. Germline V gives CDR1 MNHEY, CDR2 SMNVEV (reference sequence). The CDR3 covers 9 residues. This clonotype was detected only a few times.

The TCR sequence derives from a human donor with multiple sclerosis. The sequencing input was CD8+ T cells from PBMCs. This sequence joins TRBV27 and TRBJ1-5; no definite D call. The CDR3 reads CASGQPQHF. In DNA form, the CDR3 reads TGTGCCAGCGGTCAGCCCCAGCATTTT.